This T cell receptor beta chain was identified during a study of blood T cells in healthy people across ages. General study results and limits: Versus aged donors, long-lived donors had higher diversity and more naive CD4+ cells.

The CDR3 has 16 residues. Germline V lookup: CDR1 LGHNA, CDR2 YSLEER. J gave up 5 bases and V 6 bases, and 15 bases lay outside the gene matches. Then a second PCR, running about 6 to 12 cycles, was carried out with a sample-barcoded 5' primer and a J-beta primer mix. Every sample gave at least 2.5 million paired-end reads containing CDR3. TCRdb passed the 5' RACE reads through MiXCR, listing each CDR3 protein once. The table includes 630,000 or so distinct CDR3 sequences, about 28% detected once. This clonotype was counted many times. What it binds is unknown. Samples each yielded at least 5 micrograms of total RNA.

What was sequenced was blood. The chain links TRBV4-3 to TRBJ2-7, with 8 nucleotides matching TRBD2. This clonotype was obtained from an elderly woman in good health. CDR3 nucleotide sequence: TGCGCCAGCAGACTAAACATGGCAGCGGGGGTCCACGAGCAGTACTTC. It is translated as CASRLNMAAGVHEQYF.